These T cell receptor beta chains were read from a single sample in a study of T cells in Graves' hyperthyroidism and ophthalmopathy. TCRdb passed the multiplex PCR reads through MiXCR, listing each CDR3 protein once. The data show 300,000 to 500,000 distinct CDR3 sequences, under 15% seen once. Material for sequencing was blood. These receptors all come from a woman between 25 and 40 years old with Graves' hyperthyroidism. CDR3s include the opening cysteine and the closing phenylalanine or tryptophan. D genes are given only for firm matches. Size is omitted from some rows. Given values are once, few, many or a class for expanded clones.

v_gene	abundance	d_gene	j_gene	CDR3aa	CDR3nt
TRBV12-3/TRBV12-4	many	TRBD1	TRBJ1-2	CASSQGTDYGYTF	TGTGCCAGCAGCCAGGGGACAGACTATGGCTACACCTTC
TRBV3-1	few	TRBD1	TRBJ1-4	CASSRTHTGANAEKLFF	TGTGCCAGCAGCCGAACCCATACAGGGGCCAACGCTGAAAAACTGTTTTTT
TRBV6-1	few	NA	TRBJ2-5	CASFADWGRDPQETQYF	TGTGCCAGTTTTGCGGACTGGGGGCGGGACCCCCAAGAGACCCAGTACTTC
TRBV6-1	few	TRBD1	TRBJ1-5	CASSSYRGQPQHF	TGTGCCAGCAGTTCTTACAGGGGGCAGCCCCAGCATTTT
TRBV4-1	few	TRBD2	TRBJ2-7	CASSHPPAGSIAITSGSWDEQYF	TGCGCCAGCAGCCACCCTCCCGCAGGGTCGATAGCCATCACTAGCGGGAGTTGGGACGAGCAGTACTTC
TRBV5-1	NA	NA	TRBJ2-1	CASSFGGWEYNEQFF	TGCGCCAGCAGCTTTGGCGGGTGGGAATACAATGAGCAGTTCTTC
TRBV20-1	few	TRBD2	TRBJ2-1	CSATLPGGIRYNEQFF	TGCAGTGCTACGCTCCCGGGAGGTATTAGGTACAATGAGCAGTTCTTC
TRBV20-1	once	NA	TRBJ1-1	CSASPDKGSNTEAFF	TGCAGTGCTTCACCCGACAAGGGATCCAACACTGAAGCTTTCTTT
TRBV12-5	few	NA	TRBJ2-1	CASGSGGQTYNEQFF	TGTGCTAGTGGCTCAGGAGGACAGACCTACAATGAGCAGTTCTTC
TRBV11-3	many	NA	TRBJ2-5	CASSLGGGEETQYF	TGTGCCAGCAGCTTAGGAGGAGGAGAAGAGACCCAGTACTTC
TRBV20-1	many	NA	TRBJ2-3	CSALTGGTDTQYF	TGCAGTGCCCTGACGGGGGGCACAGATACGCAGTATTTT
TRBV10-3	few	NA	TRBJ2-7	CAINSGNYEQYF	TGTGCCATCAATTCAGGAAACTACGAGCAGTACTTC
TRBV11-2	NA	NA	TRBJ2-7	CASSPPAGAVGEQYF	TGTGCCAGCAGCCCGCCGGCGGGGGCGGTGGGCGAGCAGTACTTC
TRBV20-1	NA	NA	TRBJ1-1	CSAPYRDLAFF	TGCAGTGCTCCCTACAGGGATCTGGCTTTCTTT
TRBV3-1	many	TRBD2	TRBJ2-3	CASSQDDSPWASGRAPDTQYF	TGTGCCAGCAGCCAAGACGACTCCCCCTGGGCTAGCGGGAGGGCTCCGGATACGCAGTATTTT
TRBV3-1	few	NA	TRBJ2-7	CASSQEGGGLFEQYF	TGTGCCAGCAGCCAAGAGGGGGGCGGGCTATTCGAGCAGTACTTC
TRBV7-2	few	TRBD2	TRBJ2-1	CASSYQRDWANEQFF	TGTGCCAGCAGCTATCAGCGGGATTGGGCGAATGAGCAGTTCTTC
TRBV12-3/TRBV12-4	few	NA	TRBJ1-3	CASSLLGFGSGNTIYF	TGTGCCAGCAGTTTACTAGGGTTCGGCTCTGGAAACACCATATATTTT
TRBV27	many	NA	TRBJ2-6	CASSPSLAGANVLTF	TGTGCCAGCAGTCCTAGCTTAGCTGGGGCCAACGTCCTGACTTTC
TRBV5-1	few	TRBD1	TRBJ2-5	CASSIGTGGETQYF	TGCGCCAGCAGCATCGGGACAGGGGGGGAGACCCAGTACTTC
TRBV9	NA	TRBD2	TRBJ2-7	CASSAVSGSYRPYEQYF	TGTGCCAGCAGCGCCGTTAGCGGGAGTTATAGGCCTTACGAGCAGTACTTC
TRBV9	NA	NA	TRBJ2-7	CASSAVRGCGIVDRYEQYF	TGTGCCAGCAGCGCCGTAAGAGGCTGCGGGATAGTCGATCGGTACGAGCAGTACTTC
TRBV30	many	NA	TRBJ2-5	CAWTSFKDETQYF	TGTGCCTGGACCTCATTCAAAGATGAGACCCAGTACTTC
TRBV12-3/TRBV12-4	many	TRBD2	TRBJ2-7	CASRPTAGVSEQYF	TGTGCCAGCAGACCGACAGCGGGAGTTTCCGAGCAGTACTTC
TRBV12-3/TRBV12-4	NA	NA	TRBJ2-7	CAGSLKRTGGYEQYF	TGTGCCGGCAGTCTAAAAAGGACTGGAGGCTACGAGCAGTACTTC